Sequencing of this T cell receptor (beta chain) was carried out in a study of T cells in tumors after PD-1 blockade. Overall study context: During anti-PD-1 treatment, some patients continued daily vismodegib 150 mg. On average, peripheral blood gave over 95,000 TCR templates and under 45,000 unique clonotypes.

Germline CDR1 and CDR2: MDHEN and SYDVKM. This CDR3 is 16 amino acids long. V was pared by 1 base and J by 6 bases, with 5 bases of the junction left unmatched. The assay was immunoSEQ multiplex PCR, and TCRdb's table has in-frame clones only and misses some. The table lists over 60,000 clones, roughly 70% of them singletons. The starting material was PBMCs, obtained after anti-PD-1 treatment. The origin of this receptor is a human donor with basal cell carcinoma. V is TRBV28 and J is TRBJ1-6; TRBD1 matches at 8 bases. As DNA, the CDR3 is TGTGCCAGCAGTTTATACCCGGGACAGGTTAATTCACCCCTCCACTTT. Its translation is CASSLYPGQVNSPLHF.